One and the same sample provided the 5 T cell receptor beta chains below, sequenced in a study of blood T cell repertoires in COVID-19. Profiling relied on immunoSEQ multiplex PCR, and the TCRdb table lists in-frame clones only, not all of them. The data show around 360,000 clones, 87% seen once. Sequencing used PBMCs or T cells enriched from blood (not recorded which). All receptors derive from a man aged 40-49 years in a cohort exposed to, infected with or recovered from COVID-19 (not recorded which).

The chain has TRBV3-1 (or the pseudogene TRBV3-2) and TRBJ2-1; 8 nucleotides line up with TRBD1. Germline CDR1 reads LGHDT; CDR2 reads YNNKEL (reference sequence). V trimming: 5 bases; J trimming: 3 bases; junction bases outside the gene matches: 3. The CDR3 extends over 14 amino acids. The chain's CDR3 is CASSYGTGYNEQFF. Written as DNA, the CDR3 is TGTGCCAGCAGCTACGGGACAGGCTACAATGAGCAGTTCTTC.

This rearrangement joins TRBV5-4 to TRBJ1-4, with 9 bases aligning to TRBD1. The germline CDR1 and CDR2 sequences are SGHNT and YYREEE (reference sequence). The J segment lost 8 bases and the V segment lost 1 base, leaving 6 bases of the junction unmatched. The length of the CDR3 is 15 residues. The CDR3 loop reads CASSLLGTGSEKLFF. The CDR3 DNA follows: TGTGCCAGCAGCTTGCTGGGGACAGGGTCGGAAAAACTGTTTTTT.

The chain uses TRBV6-5 and TRBJ1-1; 8 bases fit TRBD1. The CDR3 covers 14 residues. V was clipped by 0 bases and J by 8 bases; unmatched bases: 5. Germline CDR1 is MNHEY and CDR2 is SVGAGI. CDR3 residues: CASSYSGTGDEAFF. The CDR3 DNA reads TGTGCCAGCAGTTACTCCGGGACAGGAGACGAAGCTTTCTTT.

The rearrangement links TRBV3-1 (or the pseudogene TRBV3-2) to TRBJ2-7; TRBD2 matches 7 bases. The CDR3 length is 12 residues. V dropped 7 bases and J dropped 6; count of bases not matched to a gene: 6. In germline, CDR1 is LGHDT, CDR2 YNNKEL (reference sequence). The CDR3, as DNA: TGTGCCAGCAATAAAGAGCGGGGCGAGCAGTACTTC. Translated: CASNKERGEQYF.

J is TRBJ2-7 and V is TRBV28, with 9 bases lining up with TRBD1. The CDR3 totals 15 residues. V lost 6 bases and J lost 4; bases outside the gene matches: 10. The germline gives CDR1 MDHEN, CDR2 SYDVKM. The CDR3 here is CASRVGTGTPYEQYF. The CDR3 DNA sequence: TGTGCCAGCAGGGTCGGGACAGGGACTCCTTACGAGCAGTACTTC.